A single sample gave rise to the 20 T cell receptor beta chains below, sequenced in a study of T cells in Graves' hyperthyroidism and ophthalmopathy. Amplification targeted TCR beta CDR3 regions from RNA transcripts. The TCR CDR3 was amplified in a first-round RT-PCR using the HTBI primer set. TCRdb itself ran the multiplex PCR reads through MiXCR, one entry per CDR3 protein. This sample has hundreds of thousands of distinct CDR3 sequences, with more than 12% found just once. Sequenced: blood. The receptors come from a woman between 50 and 59 years old with Graves' ophthalmopathy.

This clonotype was counted a few times. For the CDR3, the DNA is TGTGCCAGCAGCCAAGCGACCGGGACAACGCAGTATTTT. Translation: CASSQATGTTQYF. This rearrangement joins TRBV27 to TRBJ2-3; D may be TRBD1 (6 bases). V gave up 6 bases and J gave up 9 bases, with 16 bases separating them. Germline-derived CDR1 and CDR2 are MNHEY and SMNVEV (reference sequence). This CDR3 comprises 13 residues.

The sample holds a few counts of this clonotype. The rearrangement links TRBV20-1 to TRBJ2-5; 8 bases are a match to TRBD1. Germline V gene data show CDR1 as DFQATT and CDR2 as SNEGSKA (reference sequence). The CDR3 spans 15 residues. The V gene end was trimmed by 3 bases and the J gene end by 4 bases; junction bases not matched to a gene: 10. The CDR3 region is CSASTQGAHRETQYF. CDR3 nucleotide sequence: TGCAGTGCTAGCACTCAGGGGGCCCACCGAGAGACCCAGTACTTC.

This clonotype was recorded at least ten times. The V call is TRBV12-3 or TRBV12-4, the J call TRBJ1-1; D remains ambiguous. CDR3 size: 13 residues. The germline V and J ends were trimmed by 3 bases and 4 bases, with 9 bases remaining between them. CDR3 sequence: CASSFPRATEAFF. CDR3 sequence (DNA): TGTGCCAGCAGTTTCCCCCGGGCCACTGAAGCTTTCTTT.

This clonotype has ten or more counts. The chain is built from TRBV12-3 or TRBV12-4 and TRBJ2-1; 10 bases line up with TRBD2. V trimming: 6 bases; J trimming: 7 bases; junction bases outside the gene matches: 9. CDR3 length: 15 residues. CDR3 bases: TGTGCCAGCAGGGCTAGCGGGAGAGTGGGGAATGAGCAGTTCTTC. It encodes CASRASGRVGNEQFF.

This clonotype was picked up many times. CDR3 DNA: TGTGCCAGCTCCCCCGGACAGGGGGCGAGGTATGGCTACACCTTC. It specifies CASSPGQGARYGYTF. This chain connects TRBV18 to TRBJ1-2; 11 nucleotides line up with TRBD1. V lost 6 bases to trimming and J lost 5 bases; unmatched junction nucleotides: 8. The CDR3 is made up of 15 amino acids. The germline V gene encodes CDR1 KGHSH and CDR2 LQKENI.

The chain carries TRBV10-3 and TRBJ1-2; D is possibly TRBD1 (6 bases). The CDR3 extends over 11 amino acids. The ends were cut back, 7 bases at V and 7 bases at J, with 10 bases in the middle. CDR1 and CDR2 from the germline V gene are ENHRY and SYGVKD. The CDR3 is CAINTGFGYTF. Written as DNA, the CDR3 is TGTGCCATCAACACAGGGTTTGGCTACACCTTC.

The V and J genes are TRBV7-6 and TRBJ2-1; perhaps TRBD2 as D (6 bases). The CDR3 totals 16 residues. Per germline, CDR1 SGHVS and CDR2 FNYEAQ. V was trimmed by 5 bases and J by 0 bases, leaving 14 bases between them. The CDR3 DNA reads TGTGCCAGCAGCCCCTGGGACTTGAGCTCCTACAATGAGCAGTTCTTC. It encodes CASSPWDLSSYNEQFF.

This clonotype appeared many times. CDR3 residues: CASKTSASYEQYF. The CDR3 DNA reads TGTGCCAGCAAGACTAGCGCCTCCTACGAGCAGTACTTC. This chain connects TRBV6-1 to TRBJ2-7, with 8 bases aligning to TRBD2. CDR3 length equals 13 residues. Germline assignment: CDR1 MNHNS and CDR2 SASEGT. Trimming removed 7 bases from V and 0 bases from J; junction bases left unmatched: 2.

The sample holds many counts of this clonotype. The V gene is TRBV7-9, the J gene TRBJ1-1; D is uncertain. The germline gives CDR1 SEHNR, CDR2 FQNEAQ (reference sequence). V was cut by 3 bases and J by 0 bases, with 5 bases left in between. This CDR3 is built from 13 residues. CDR3 coding DNA: TGTGCCAGCAGCTTTGCCATGAACACTGAAGCTTTCTTT. It codes for CASSFAMNTEAFF.

This clonotype was picked up a small number of times. A much larger clone sits a single nucleotide away, making a read error possible. V usage is TRBV20-1 and J usage is TRBJ2-3; tentatively, D is TRBD2 (6 bases). Deletions cut 0 bases from V and 2 bases from J, with 15 bases between. CDR3 length: 16 amino acids. Germline V lookup: CDR1 DFQATT, CDR2 SNEGSKA (reference sequence). The CDR3 sequence: CSARDPWTNVTDTQYF. The CDR3 coding sequence is TGCAGTGCTAGAGATCCTTGGACTAACGTCACAGATACGCAGTATTTT.

The gene calls are TRBV20-1 and TRBJ1-6; TRBD1 matches at 7 bases. The CDR3 runs 16 residues. Germline values: CDR1 DFQATT, CDR2 SNEGSKA (reference sequence). J was trimmed by 4 bases and V by 4 bases; bases with no gene match: 10. Here the CDR3 DNA reads TGCAGTGCTAAGCACAGGGGAAGAAGGTATAATTCACCCCTCCACTTT. Its translation: CSAKHRGRRYNSPLHF.

This clonotype has at least ten counts. The chain carries TRBV5-1 and TRBJ2-4; D gene unclear. CDR1 and CDR2 from the germline V gene are SGHRS and YFSETQ. The ends were cut back, 5 bases at V and 0 bases at J, with 3 bases in the middle. The CDR3 covers 12 residues. The CDR3 spells CASSRAKNIQYF. The CDR3 bases are TGCGCCAGCAGTCGAGCCAAAAACATTCAGTACTTC.

This clonotype was recorded many times. The rearrangement links TRBV28 to TRBJ2-7; D is tentatively TRBD1 or TRBD2 (6 bases each). With 2 bases removed from V and 5 bases from J, the gap between germline ends came to 13 bases. The CDR3 sequence is 14 residues long. Germline CDR1 is MDHEN and CDR2 is SYDVKM. The CDR3: CASSLVWGANEQYF. In DNA form, the CDR3 reads TGTGCCAGCAGTTTAGTTTGGGGGGCCAACGAGCAGTACTTC.

This clonotype was seen a few times. The chain recombines TRBV6-1 with TRBJ2-2; perhaps TRBD2 as D (6 bases). This CDR3 is built from 13 residues. CDR1 and CDR2 (germline): MNHNS, SASEGT. Deletions cut 8 bases from V and 6 bases from J, with 13 bases between. In DNA form, the CDR3 reads TGTGCCAGCGCCCCCGGGGGTCCCGGGGAGCTGTTTTTT. The encoded protein is CASAPGGPGELFF.

This clonotype was seen repeatedly, ten times or more. The chain links TRBV9 to TRBJ1-2, with D maybe TRBD1 (5 bases). Germline V gene lookup returns CDR1 SGDLS and CDR2 YYNGEE. V was cut by 0 bases and J by 4 bases, with 10 bases left in between. There are 14 residues in the CDR3. In DNA form, the CDR3 reads TGTGCCAGCAGCGTAGATGCAGGGCCCTATGGCTACACCTTC. Protein: CASSVDAGPYGYTF. Variable domain in full (rest from reference TRBV9 and TRBJ1-2): DSGVTQTPKHLITATGQRVTLRCSPRSGDLSVYWYQQSLDQGLQFLIQYYNGEERAKGNILERFSAQQFPDLHSELNLSSLELGDSALYFCASSVDAGPYGYTFGSGTRLTVV.

This clonotype turned up a few times. This chain uses TRBV6-2 or TRBV6-3 with TRBJ2-5, with D tentatively TRBD1 (6 bases). Germline V gives CDR1 MNHEY, CDR2 SVGEGT. CDR3 length equals 12 residues. The V end lost 8 bases, the J end lost 5 bases, and 12 bases lay between the germline ends. CDR3 amino acids: CASGAQGETQYF. The CDR3 region has the DNA TGTGCCAGCGGGGCGCAGGGGGAGACCCAGTACTTC.

Ten or more counts support this clonotype. The chain couples TRBV7-6 to TRBJ2-7; D possibly corresponds to TRBD2 (6 bases). Trimming shortened V by 1 base and J by 4 bases, and 11 bases separated the two germline ends. This CDR3 is 14 amino acids long. Germline V gene sequence: CDR1 SGHVS, CDR2 FNYEAQ. The CDR3 DNA sequence: TGTGCCAGCAGCTTAGAAGGAGGGTCGTACGAGCAGTACTTC. It is translated as CASSLEGGSYEQYF.

This rearrangement joins TRBV19 to TRBJ1-5; D is undetermined. Trimming removed 0 bases at V and 3 bases at J, with 6 bases between. The CDR3 totals 14 residues. Germline V CDR1 and CDR2: LNHDA, SQIVND (reference sequence). The CDR3 spells CASSIELYNQPQHF. Written as DNA, the CDR3 is TGTGCCAGTAGTATAGAGCTTTACAATCAGCCCCAGCATTTT.

Details on this clonotype: With a much larger clone just one base away, this may be a read error. The chain uses TRBV30 and TRBJ1-4; 7 bases align to TRBD1. Germline V gene data show CDR1 as GTSNPN and CDR2 as SVGIG (reference sequence). Trimming at V came to 1 base and at J to 7 bases, leaving 9 bases not matched to a gene. This CDR3 contains 15 residues. CDR3 loop: CAWSASGQISEKLFF. The CDR3 nucleotides read TGTGCCTGGAGTGCCTCGGGACAGATTAGTGAAAAACTGTTTTTT.

The chain joins TRBV10-3 to TRBJ1-6, with a possible D match to TRBD1 (6 bases). Trimming pared 1 base from V and 0 bases from J, leaving 10 bases between. Germline lookup yields CDR1 ENHRY and CDR2 SYGVKD. The CDR3 has 17 amino acids. CDR3 coding DNA: TGTGCCATCAGTGAGTTTACAGGGAGCTCCTATAATTCACCCCTCCACTTT. It codes for CAISEFTGSSYNSPLHF.